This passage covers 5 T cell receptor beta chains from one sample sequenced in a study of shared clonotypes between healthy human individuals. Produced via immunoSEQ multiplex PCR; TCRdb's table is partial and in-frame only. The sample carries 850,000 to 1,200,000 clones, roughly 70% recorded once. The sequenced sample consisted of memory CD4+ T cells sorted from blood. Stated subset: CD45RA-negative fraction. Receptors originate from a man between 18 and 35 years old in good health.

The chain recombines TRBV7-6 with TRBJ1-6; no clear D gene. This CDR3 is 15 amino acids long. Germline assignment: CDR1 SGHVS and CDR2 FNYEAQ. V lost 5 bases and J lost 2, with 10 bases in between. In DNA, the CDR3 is TGTGCCAGCAGCGTAAGAGTGGCCTATAATTCACCCCTCCACTTT. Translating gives CASSVRVAYNSPLHF.

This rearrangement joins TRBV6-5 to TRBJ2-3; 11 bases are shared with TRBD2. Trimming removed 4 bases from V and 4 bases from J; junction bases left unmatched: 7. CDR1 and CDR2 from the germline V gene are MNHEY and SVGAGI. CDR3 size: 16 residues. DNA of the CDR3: TGTGCCAGCAGTTCATTAGCGGGAGGGCCGTCAGATACGCAGTATTTT. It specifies CASSSLAGGPSDTQYF.

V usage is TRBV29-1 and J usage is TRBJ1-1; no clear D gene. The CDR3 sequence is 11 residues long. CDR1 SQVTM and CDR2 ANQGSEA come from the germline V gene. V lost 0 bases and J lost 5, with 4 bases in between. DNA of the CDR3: TGCAGCGTTGAAGATCAGACTGAAGCTTTCTTT. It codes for CSVEDQTEAFF. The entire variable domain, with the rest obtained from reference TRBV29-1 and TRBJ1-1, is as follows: SAVISQKPSRDICQRGTSLTIQCQVDSQVTMMFWYRQQPGQSLTLIATANQGSEATYESGFVIDKFPISRPNLTFSTLTVSNMSPEDSSIYLCSVEDQTEAFFGQGTRLTVV.

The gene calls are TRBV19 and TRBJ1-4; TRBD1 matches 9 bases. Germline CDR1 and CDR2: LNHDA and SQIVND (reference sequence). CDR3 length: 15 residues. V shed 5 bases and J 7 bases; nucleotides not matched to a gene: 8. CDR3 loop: CASSANRGPSEKLFF. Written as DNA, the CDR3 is TGTGCCAGTAGTGCTAACAGGGGGCCAAGTGAAAAACTGTTTTTT.

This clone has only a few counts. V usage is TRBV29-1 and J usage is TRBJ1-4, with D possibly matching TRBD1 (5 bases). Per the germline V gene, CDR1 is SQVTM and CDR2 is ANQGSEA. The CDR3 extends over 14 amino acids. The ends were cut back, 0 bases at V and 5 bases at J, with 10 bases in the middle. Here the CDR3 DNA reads TGCAGCGTTGAAGACGGGGCCAAAAATGAAAAACTGTTTTTT. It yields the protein CSVEDGAKNEKLFF.